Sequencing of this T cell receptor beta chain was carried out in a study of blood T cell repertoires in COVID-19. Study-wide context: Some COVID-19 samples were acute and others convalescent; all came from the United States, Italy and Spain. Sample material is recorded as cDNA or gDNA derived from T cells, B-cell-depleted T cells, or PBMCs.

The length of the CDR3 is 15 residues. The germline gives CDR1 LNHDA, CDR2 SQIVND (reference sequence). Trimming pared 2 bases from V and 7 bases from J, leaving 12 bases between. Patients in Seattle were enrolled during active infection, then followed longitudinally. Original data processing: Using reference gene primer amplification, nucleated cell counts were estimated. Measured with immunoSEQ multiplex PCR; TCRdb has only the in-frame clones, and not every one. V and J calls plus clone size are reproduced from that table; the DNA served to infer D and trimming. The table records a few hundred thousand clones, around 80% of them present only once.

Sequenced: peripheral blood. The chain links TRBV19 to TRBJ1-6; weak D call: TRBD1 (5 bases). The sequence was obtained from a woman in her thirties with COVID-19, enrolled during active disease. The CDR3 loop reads CASSIQGVENSPLHF. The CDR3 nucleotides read TGTGCCAGTAGTATACAAGGGGTAGAGAATTCACCCCTCCACTTT.